This T cell receptor beta chain was identified in a study of OX40 agonist ivuxolimab in advanced cancers. Looking at the study overall: Ivuxolimab was a fully human IgG2 agonistic monoclonal antibody targeting the costimulatory receptor OX40 (CD134). Intravenous ivuxolimab was administered to patients every 2 weeks at six dose levels: 0.01, 0.1, 0.3, 1.5, 3 and 10 mg/kg. Among the approximately 50 dose-escalation patients, roughly 20 had hepatocellular carcinoma, approximately 15 melanoma, 9 renal cell carcinoma and 9 head and neck cancer. The dose-escalation cohort was roughly 80% male with a mean age of roughly 62 years, ranging from 23 to 79. Patients were allowed to have had prior anti-PD-1, anti-PD-L1 or anti-CTLA-4 therapy, and around 41% of the dose-escalation patients had previously received checkpoint inhibitors. Partial responses occurred in three dose-escalation patients: two with cutaneous melanoma and one with hepatocellular carcinoma. The purpose of peripheral TCRbeta sequencing was to test whether ivuxolimab changed TCR sequence diversity and led to clonal T-cell expansion. The monotherapy dose-escalation portion (N ≈ 57 patients) of the phase I ivuxolimab trial is reported in the paper.

The trial excluded patients who had a history of autoimmune disease or were on systemic immunosuppression. Peripheral blood for TCR sequencing was collected from all dose cohorts at baseline, on cycle 4 day 1, and on cycle 7 day 1. Samples were obtained from an open-label, multicenter, first-in-human phase I dose-escalation trial of ivuxolimab. The trial enrolled adults with locally advanced or metastatic head and neck squamous cell, hepatocellular, melanoma or renal cell carcinoma. Before TCR sequencing, CD4+ and CD8+ T cells were separately sorted from peripheral blood. Remarks on this clone: What this receptor recognizes is not known. The record has no base qualities; no much larger clone is one base away.

Results and caveats for the whole study, not just this receptor: The antigen specificity of the clonally expanded peripheral T cells was not determined. In the 0.1-3.0 mg/kg groups, partial responders were among the patients with the lowest normalized peripheral clonal expansion, particularly in CD8+ T cells. After ivuxolimab, more expanded clones were found on average in CD8+ T cells than in CD4+ T cells. Clonal expansion of both CD4+ and CD8+ blood T cells was observed from baseline to week 6 at doses 0.1 to 3.0 mg/kg. Low levels of normalized T-cell clonal expansion were also seen in some nonresponding patients.

From a lookup of the germline V gene, CDR1 and CDR2 are SGHTA and FQGNSA. CDR3 length: 15 amino acids, cysteine to phenylalanine. Only the CDR3 portion is preserved as DNA: 45 bases, with reading frame beginning at the first base. The germline V end is reduced by 4 bases and the J end by 5 bases; junction bases left unmatched: 9. Genomic DNA was extracted from sorted cells for sequencing of the TCRbeta CDR3 region. The immunoSEQ Assay was used for sequencing of TCRbeta CDR3 regions. The table was pulled from immuneACCESS by TCRdb, which kept in-frame rearrangements only. Such tables lose some clones; where checked, under half of the loss comes from unresolved V genes, and the rest has no known cause. In this sample the table shows about 69,000 clones, roughly 87% of which occur a single time. Jointly, the top ten make up around 2.7% of the sample.

This receptor chain uses TRBV7-2 and TRBJ1-1, and 8 bases in between align with TRBD1. Sequences were derived from CD4+ or CD8+ T cells sorted from blood, sampled in a trial of the OX40 agonist ivuxolimab. The clonotype comes from an adult with an advanced solid tumor such as melanoma, head and neck, liver or kidney cancer. The bases read TGTGCCAGCAGCTCAACCGCTGACAGGGGTACTGAAGCTTTCTTT. Its protein reads: CASSSTADRGTEAFF.